This paragraph reports one T cell receptor (beta chain). This clone appeared once. Its binding antigen is unknown. No qualities accompany the bases; no much larger clone lies one base away. Genomic DNA was extracted from sorted cells for sequencing of the TCRbeta CDR3 region. TCRbeta CDR3 regions were sequenced using the immunoSEQ Assay. TCRdb obtained this table from immuneACCESS and retained in-frame rearrangements with V and J assigned. These tables miss some clones; where compared with another copy, unresolved V genes account for less than half of the shortfall, and the remainder is unexplained. This sample holds under 65,000 clones; 80% to 90% were observed only once. The ten largest account for over 9% of the sample. The data originate from a study of OX40 agonist ivuxolimab in advanced cancers. For context, the study as a whole: Ivuxolimab was a fully human IgG2 agonistic monoclonal antibody targeting the costimulatory receptor OX40 (CD134). Intravenous ivuxolimab was administered to patients every 2 weeks at six dose levels: 0.01, 0.1, 0.3, 1.5, 3 and 10 mg/kg. Of the roughly 52 dose-escalation patients, hepatocellular carcinoma was present in 19, melanoma in around 15, renal cell carcinoma in 9 and head and neck cancer in 9. The paper covers the monotherapy dose-escalation part of the phase I ivuxolimab trial, which included N ≈ 50 patients. In the dose-escalation cohort, approximately 83% of patients were male, and the mean age was roughly 60 years with a range of about 20 to 90. The purpose of peripheral TCRbeta sequencing was to test whether ivuxolimab changed TCR sequence diversity and led to clonal T-cell expansion. Patients were allowed to have had prior anti-PD-1, anti-PD-L1 or anti-CTLA-4 therapy, and 40% of the dose-escalation patients had been treated with checkpoint inhibitors. Partial responses were achieved by three dose-escalation patients, of whom one had hepatocellular carcinoma and two had cutaneous melanoma.

Reading the germline V gene gives CDR1 SGHTA and CDR2 FQGNSA. Inclusive of the bounding cysteine and phenylalanine, the CDR3 is 18 residues long. This entry keeps only the CDR3 DNA: 54 bases, framed from base 1. V lost 3 bases and J lost 4 bases; the stretch between them is 25 bases long. Patients with a history of autoimmune disease or receiving systemic immunosuppression were excluded from the trial. Peripheral blood for TCR sequencing was collected from all dose cohorts at baseline, on cycle 4 day 1, and on cycle 7 day 1. Samples came from an open-label, multicenter, first-in-human phase I dose-escalation trial of ivuxolimab. Adults with locally advanced or metastatic melanoma, renal cell carcinoma, hepatocellular carcinoma or head and neck squamous cell carcinoma were enrolled in the trial. CD4+ and CD8+ T cells were sorted separately from peripheral blood before TCR sequencing. The paper as a whole reports these results and caveats: Low levels of normalized T-cell clonal expansion were also shown by some nonresponding patients. The antigen specificity of the clonally expanded peripheral T cells was not determined. Clonal expansion of both CD4+ and CD8+ blood T cells was observed from baseline to week 6 at doses 0.1 to 3.0 mg/kg. Partial responders in the 0.1-3.0 mg/kg groups had among the lowest normalized peripheral clonal expansion, especially among CD8+ T cells. After ivuxolimab, CD8+ T cells had more expanded clones than CD4+ T cells on average.

The clonotype was recovered from an adult with an advanced solid tumor such as melanoma, head and neck, liver or kidney cancer. The sequence links TRBV7-2 to TRBJ2-7; perhaps TRBD2 is the D gene, with 6 bases matching. The input for sequencing was CD4+ or CD8+ T cells sorted from blood, taken in a trial of the OX40 agonist ivuxolimab. The CDR3 region: CASSLGIGPGLPIYEQYF. The base sequence is TGTGCCAGCAGCTTGGGGATTGGCCCGGGACTCCCGATTTACGAGCAGTACTTC.